This T cell receptor (beta chain) was recovered during a study of blood T cell repertoires in COVID-19. At the level of the study: COVID-19 samples collected from the United States, Italy and Spain covered acute and convalescent phases.

Some clones are missing from TCRdb's copy, which holds only in-frame ones; the method was immunoSEQ multiplex PCR. The data show around 460,000 clones, around 90% seen once. Seattle-derived patients entered the study during active infection and were followed longitudinally. Germline assignment: CDR1 SNHLY and CDR2 FYNNEI. Trimming cost V 1 base and J 13 bases, with 11 bases left between them. This CDR3 comprises 12 residues. The TCR sequence derives from a man younger than 35 with COVID-19, enrolled during active disease. The sample comprised peripheral blood. The rearrangement joins TRBV2 to TRBJ2-1, with D possibly being TRBD1 (6 bases). The CDR3 sequence is CASSEDEGEQFF. The CDR3 bases are TGTGCCAGCAGTGAAGATGAGGGGGAACAGTTCTTC.